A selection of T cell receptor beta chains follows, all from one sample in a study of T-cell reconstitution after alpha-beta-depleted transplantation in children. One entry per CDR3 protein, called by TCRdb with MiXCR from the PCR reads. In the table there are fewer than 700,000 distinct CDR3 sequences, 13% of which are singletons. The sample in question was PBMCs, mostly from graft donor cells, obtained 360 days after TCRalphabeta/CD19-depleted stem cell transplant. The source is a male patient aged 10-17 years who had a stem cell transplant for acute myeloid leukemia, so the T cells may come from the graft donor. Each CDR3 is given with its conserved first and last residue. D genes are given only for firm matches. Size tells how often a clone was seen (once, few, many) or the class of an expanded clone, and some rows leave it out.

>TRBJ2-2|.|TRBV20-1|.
CSASFKRATGELFF
TGCAGTGCTTCATTTAAACGGGCCACCGGGGAGCTGTTTTTT
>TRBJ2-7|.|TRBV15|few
CATSRAGISTTYEQYF
TGTGCCACCAGCAGAGCTGGAATTTCTACAACCTACGAGCAGTACTTC
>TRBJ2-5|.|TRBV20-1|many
CSARRTGGWETQYF
TGCAGTGCTAGACGGACGGGGGGCTGGGAGACCCAGTACTTC
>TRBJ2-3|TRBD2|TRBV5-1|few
CASSWTSGIPDTQYF
TGCGCCAGCAGCTGGACTAGCGGGATTCCAGATACGCAGTATTTT
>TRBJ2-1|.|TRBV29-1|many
CSVAGTPNEQFF
TGCAGCGTTGCCGGGACTCCCAATGAGCAGTTCTTC
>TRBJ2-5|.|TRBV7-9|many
CASTPGAGVQETQYF
TGTGCCAGCACCCCAGGGGCCGGGGTTCAAGAGACCCAGTACTTC
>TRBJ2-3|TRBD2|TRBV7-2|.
CASVIGGRTDTQYF
TGTGCCAGCGTAATTGGCGGGAGAACAGATACGCAGTATTTT
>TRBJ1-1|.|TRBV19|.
CASSISPGYSTEAFF
TGTGCCAGTAGTATAAGCCCGGGATACTCCACTGAAGCTTTCTTT
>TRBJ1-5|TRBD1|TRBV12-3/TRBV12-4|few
CASSSTGQAFNQPQHF
TGTGCCAGCAGTTCTACTGGACAGGCTTTCAATCAGCCCCAGCATTTT
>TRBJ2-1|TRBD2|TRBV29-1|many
CSVRGGASGGYNEQFF
TGCAGCGTCCGGGGAGGGGCGAGCGGGGGATACAATGAGCAGTTCTTC
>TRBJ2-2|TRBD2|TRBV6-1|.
CASGDLLAGGRTGELFF
TGTGCAAGCGGGGACCTACTAGCGGGAGGGCGAACCGGGGAGCTGTTTTTT
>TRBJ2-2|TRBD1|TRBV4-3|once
CASSQDRDRGRTGELFF
TGCGCCAGCAGCCAAGACCGAGACAGGGGGCGGACCGGGGAGCTGTTTTTT
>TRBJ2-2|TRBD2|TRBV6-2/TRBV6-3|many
CASSYHTSGRFGNTGELFF
TGTGCCAGCAGTTACCATACTAGCGGGAGGTTTGGGAACACCGGGGAGCTGTTTTTT
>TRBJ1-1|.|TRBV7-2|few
CASSLAWGNTEAFF
TGTGCCAGCAGCTTAGCATGGGGGAACACTGAAGCTTTCTTT
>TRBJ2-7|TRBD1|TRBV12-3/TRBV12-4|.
CASSFPDRNSYEQYF
TGTGCCAGCAGTTTTCCGGACAGGAACTCCTACGAGCAGTACTTC
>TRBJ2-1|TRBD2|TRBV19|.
CASSVLAGVLSGEQFF
TGTGCCAGTAGTGTCTTAGCGGGAGTTTTGTCCGGGGAGCAGTTCTTC
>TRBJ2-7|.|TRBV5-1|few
CASSFSQDLIFYEQYF
TGCGCCAGCAGCTTTTCTCAGGACCTAATATTCTACGAACAGTACTTC
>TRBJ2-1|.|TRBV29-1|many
CSVEPRVFNEQFF
TGCAGCGTTGAACCGAGGGTATTCAATGAGCAGTTCTTC
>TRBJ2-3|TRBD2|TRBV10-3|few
CAISESGTRLTDTQYF
TGTGCCATCAGTGAGTCGGGGACTAGGCTTACAGATACGCAGTATTTT
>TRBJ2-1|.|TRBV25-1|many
CASSGVQGGPYNEQFF
TGTGCCAGCAGTGGCGTCCAAGGGGGGCCCTACAATGAGCAGTTCTTC
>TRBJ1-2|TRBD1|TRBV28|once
CASSSAGQDGYTF
TGTGCCAGCAGTTCCGCGGGACAGGATGGCTACACCTTC
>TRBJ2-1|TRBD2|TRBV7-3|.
CASSLRREGINEQFF
TGTGCCAGCAGCTTAAGACGGGAGGGCATCAATGAGCAGTTCTTC
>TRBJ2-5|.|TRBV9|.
CASSGLGAGQETQYF
TGTGCCAGCAGCGGGTTGGGGGCAGGGCAAGAGACCCAGTACTTC
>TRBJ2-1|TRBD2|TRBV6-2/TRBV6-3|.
CASRLNLAGDYNEQFF
TGTGCCAGCAGACTCAATCTAGCGGGAGACTACAATGAGCAGTTCTTC
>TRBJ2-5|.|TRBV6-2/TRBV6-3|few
CASSYTTETQYF
TGTGCCAGCAGTTACACCACGGAGACCCAGTACTTC
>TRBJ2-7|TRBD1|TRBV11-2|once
CASNDRGVDEQYF
TGTGCCAGCAATGACAGGGGAGTCGACGAGCAGTACTTC
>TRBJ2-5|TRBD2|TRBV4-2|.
CASSLGLAGGLRETQYF
TGTGCCAGCAGCCTCGGACTAGCGGGAGGGCTACGGGAGACCCAGTACTTC
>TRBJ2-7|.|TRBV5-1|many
CASRTAVDEQYF
TGCGCCAGCAGGACGGCTGTCGACGAGCAGTACTTC
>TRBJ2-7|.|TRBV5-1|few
CASSFGTGSNEQYF
TGCGCCAGCAGCTTCGGCACCGGCTCTAACGAGCAGTACTTC
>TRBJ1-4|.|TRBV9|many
CASSVGALRYEKLFF
TGTGCCAGCAGCGTAGGCGCCTTACGATATGAAAAACTGTTTTTT
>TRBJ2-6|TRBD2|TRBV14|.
CASSQEGVPGLASFSGANVLTF
TGTGCCAGCAGTCAGGAAGGCGTCCCGGGACTAGCATCCTTTTCCGGGGCCAACGTCCTGACTTTC
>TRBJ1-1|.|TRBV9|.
CASSVVPGRNTEAFF
TGTGCCAGCAGCGTAGTTCCGGGGCGGAACACTGAAGCTTTCTTT
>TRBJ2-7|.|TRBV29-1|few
CSVEVGTAGYEQYF
TGCAGCGTTGAAGTCGGGACGGCTGGCTACGAGCAGTACTTC
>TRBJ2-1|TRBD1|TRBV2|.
CASTTGIRDRSYNEQFF
TGTGCCAGCACCACGGGGATCCGGGACAGGAGTTACAATGAGCAGTTCTTC
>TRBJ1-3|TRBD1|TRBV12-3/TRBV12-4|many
CASSLDQGASGNTIYF
TGTGCCAGCAGTTTAGATCAGGGGGCTTCTGGAAACACCATATATTTT
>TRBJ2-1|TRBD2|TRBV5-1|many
CASSLEDSGTSEYNEQFF
TGCGCCAGCAGCTTGGAGGACTCCGGGACTAGCGAGTACAATGAGCAGTTCTTC
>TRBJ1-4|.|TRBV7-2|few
CASSLVQATNEKLFF
TGTGCCAGCAGCTTAGTCCAAGCAACTAATGAAAAACTGTTTTTT
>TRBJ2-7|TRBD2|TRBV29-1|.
CSATLNSGGASYEQYF
TGCAGCGCTACCCTGAATAGCGGGGGCGCCTCCTACGAGCAGTACTTC
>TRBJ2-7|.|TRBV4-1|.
CASSQDDYSYEQYF
TGCGCCAGCAGCCAAGATGACTACTCCTACGAGCAGTACTTC
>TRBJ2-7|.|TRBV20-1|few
CSASRGGRSYEQYF
TGCAGTGCCTCCCGGGGTGGCAGATCCTACGAGCAGTACTTC
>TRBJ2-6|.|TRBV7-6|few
CASSLGGGANVLTF
TGTGCCAGCAGCTTAGGAGGTGGGGCCAACGTCCTGACTTTC
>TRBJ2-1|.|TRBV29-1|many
CSVDNEQFF
TGCAGCGTTGACAATGAGCAGTTCTTC
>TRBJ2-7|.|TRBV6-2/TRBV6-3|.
CASSDQTGRVYEQYF
TGTGCCAGCAGTGATCAAACCGGGAGAGTCTACGAGCAGTACTTC
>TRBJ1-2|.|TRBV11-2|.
CASSHRTGNYGYTF
TGTGCCAGCAGCCACCGAACAGGGAACTATGGCTACACCTTC
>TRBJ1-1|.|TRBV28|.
CASSWDWRNTEAFF
TGTGCCAGCAGCTGGGATTGGCGGAACACTGAAGCTTTCTTT
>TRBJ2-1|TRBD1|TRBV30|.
CAWSWGQGVNEQFF
TGTGCCTGGAGTTGGGGACAGGGTGTAAATGAGCAGTTCTTC
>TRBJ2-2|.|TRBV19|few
CASSPTGTANTGELFF
TGTGCCAGTAGTCCTACCGGGACGGCGAACACCGGGGAGCTGTTTTTT
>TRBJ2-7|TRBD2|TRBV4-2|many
CASSRNPLLAPETYEQYF
TGTGCCAGCAGCCGAAACCCCTTACTAGCGCCCGAAACCTACGAGCAGTACTTC
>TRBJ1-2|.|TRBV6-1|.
CASSEWPNYGYTF
TGTGCCAGCAGTGAGTGGCCTAACTATGGCTACACCTTC
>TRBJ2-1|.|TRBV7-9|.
CASSPTRFF
TGTGCCAGCAGCCCCACGCGGTTCTTC
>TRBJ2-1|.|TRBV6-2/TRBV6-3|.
CASSYVREQFF
TGTGCCAGCAGTTATGTGAGGGAGCAGTTCTTC
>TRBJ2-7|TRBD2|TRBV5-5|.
CASSYGTSGRARPEEQYF
TGTGCCAGCAGCTATGGGACTAGCGGGAGGGCGCGTCCGGAAGAGCAGTACTTC
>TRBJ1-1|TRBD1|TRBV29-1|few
CSFVQGGTEAFF
TGCAGCTTTGTACAGGGGGGGACTGAAGCTTTCTTT
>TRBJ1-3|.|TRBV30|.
CAWKLGRRLGNTIYF
TGTGCCTGGAAATTAGGGAGGCGTCTTGGAAACACCATATATTTT
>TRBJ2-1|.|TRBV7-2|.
CASSLFGGSGNEQFF
TGTGCCAGCAGCTTATTCGGGGGCTCGGGCAATGAGCAGTTCTTC
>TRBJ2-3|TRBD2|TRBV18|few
CASSGFGAGVRTDTQYF
TGTGCCAGCTCAGGCTTCGGAGCGGGAGTAAGAACAGATACGCAGTATTTT
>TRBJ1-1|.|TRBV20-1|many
CSARDLREDTEAFF
TGCAGTGCTAGAGATCTCAGGGAGGACACTGAAGCTTTCTTT
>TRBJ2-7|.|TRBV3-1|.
CASSPALGDEQYF
TGTGCCAGCAGCCCTGCTCTGGGGGACGAGCAGTACTTC